This passage covers 27 T cell receptor beta chains from one sample sequenced in a study of cytomegalovirus exposure and HLA in healthy donors. The PCR made use of 60 Vbeta and 13 Jbeta primers. Some clones are missing from TCRdb's copy, which holds only in-frame ones; the method was immunoSEQ multiplex PCR. This sample has tens of thousands of clones, with roughly 63% found just once. Specimen: PBMCs. The receptors come from a woman aged 25 to 39 in good health and CMV-seronegative.

This clone was counted between two and nine times. The chain has TRBV2 and TRBJ1-5, with 7 nucleotides matching TRBD1. This CDR3 comprises 12 residues. The germline V gene has CDR1 SNHLY and CDR2 FYNNEI. V trimming: 10 bases; J trimming: 2 bases; junction bases outside the gene matches: 2. Here the CDR3 reads CATTGGNQPQHF. The CDR3 coding sequence is TGTGCCACCACAGGGGGCAATCAGCCCCAGCATTTT.

The rearrangement joins TRBV27 to TRBJ2-7, with 9 bases that match TRBD1. Germline-derived CDR1 and CDR2 are MNHEY and SMNVEV (reference sequence). This CDR3 region has 13 residues. V shed 6 bases, J shed 5 bases, and the junction held 5 bases outside the gene matches. CDR3 DNA sequence: TGTGCCAGCAGGGGACAGGGAAACCACGAGCAGTACTTC. Translating it yields CASRGQGNHEQYF.

This clone was recorded only once. V is TRBV28 and J is TRBJ1-2, with a tentative D call TRBD1 (6 bases). Trimming shortened V by 5 bases and J by 0 bases, and 22 bases separated the two germline ends. This CDR3 comprises 18 residues. In germline, CDR1 is MDHEN, CDR2 SYDVKM. DNA of the CDR3: TGTGCCAGCAGTACCCCGGGGGGCTACGCAAACCCTAACTATGGCTACACCTTC. It translates to CASSTPGGYANPNYGYTF.

The chain couples TRBV10-1 to TRBJ2-7; 8 bases fit TRBD2. The germline V gene encodes CDR1 WNHNN and CDR2 SYGVQD (reference sequence). After removal of 2 bases from V and 3 bases from J, the junction contained 6 bases not matched to a gene. CDR3 size: 15 residues. CDR3 loop: CASSEKRGPFYEQYF. In DNA, the CDR3 is TGCGCCAGCAGTGAGAAGCGGGGGCCCTTCTACGAGCAGTACTTC.

The gene calls are TRBV5-1 and TRBJ2-7; 8 positions agree with TRBD2. There are 14 residues in the CDR3. Germline assignment: CDR1 SGHRS and CDR2 YFSETQ. V shed 4 bases, J shed 2 bases, and the junction held 5 bases outside the gene matches. CDR3 DNA sequence: TGCGCCAGCAGCGTCACTAGCGGAGCCTACGAGCAGTACTTC. Translation gives CASSVTSGAYEQYF.

The chain's CDR3 is CASNLRDTNSGNTIYF. Here the CDR3 DNA reads TGTGCCAGCAACCTTCGTGACACAAACTCTGGAAACACCATATATTTT. The V gene is TRBV7-9, the J gene TRBJ1-3; D gene uncertain. V was cut by 7 bases and J by 0 bases, with 16 bases left in between. This CDR3 has 16 residues. The germline gives CDR1 SEHNR, CDR2 FQNEAQ (reference sequence).

J is TRBJ1-4 and V is TRBV10-2; 9 bases map to TRBD1. This CDR3 is 19 amino acids long. Germline assignment: CDR1 WSHSY and CDR2 SAAADI. V lost 6 bases and J lost 3; bases outside the gene matches: 17. The CDR3 bases are TGCGCCAGCAGCCCTCCTAGAGCCGGGACAGGGTTGGCTAATGAAAAACTGTTTTTT. Translated, it gives CASSPPRAGTGLANEKLFF.

The V and J genes are TRBV29-1 and TRBJ2-7, with TRBD1 matching over 7 bases. The J segment lost 6 bases and the V segment lost 2 bases, leaving 10 bases of the junction unmatched. The CDR3 contains 14 residues. Germline CDR1 is SQVTM and CDR2 is ANQGSEA. CDR3 DNA sequence: TGCAGCGTTGAACAGTGGGACAGTGGGGGCGAGCAGTACTTC. Translation: CSVEQWDSGGEQYF.

This clone was recorded once. The V and J genes are TRBV10-3 and TRBJ1-6, with D maybe TRBD1 (6 bases). This CDR3 is 15 amino acids long. V lost 2 bases to trimming and J lost 10 bases, with 15 bases between them. The germline V gene encodes CDR1 ENHRY and CDR2 SYGVKD. The CDR3 DNA is TGTGCCATCAGTGAGGAAGCAGGGGCAGGATCACCCCTCCACTTT. Protein: CAISEEAGAGSPLHF.

The chain couples TRBV2 to TRBJ2-7; a possible D gene is TRBD1 (5 bases). Germline CDR1 SNHLY, CDR2 FYNNEI. CDR3 length equals 11 residues. Trimming removed 4 bases from V and 5 bases from J, with 6 bases in between. CDR3 nucleotide sequence: TGTGCCAGCAGTGGGGGCCACGAGCAGTACTTC. Translated: CASSGGHEQYF.

J is TRBJ1-5 and V is TRBV19; 8 positions match TRBD1. This CDR3 has 17 amino acids. With 7 bases clipped from V and 1 base from J, the junction kept 12 bases outside the gene matches. CDR1 is LNHDA and CDR2 is SQIVND in the germline V gene (reference sequence). The CDR3 nucleotides read TGTGCCAGTACCGGATGGACAGGGCAGCGGAGCAATCAGCCCCAGCATTTT. Translation gives CASTGWTGQRSNQPQHF.

This clone showed up just a few times. This chain joins TRBV19 and TRBJ2-7; a weak D match, TRBD2 (6 bases). The CDR3 is 15 amino acids. Trimming left V 5 bases short and J 2 bases short, with 16 bases between. From germline, CDR1 is LNHDA and CDR2 SQIVND (reference sequence). CDR3: CASSLAGRDPYEQYF. CDR3 nucleotide sequence: TGTGCCAGTAGTCTCGCAGGGCGGGACCCCTACGAGCAGTACTTC.

This chain connects TRBV7-2 to TRBJ2-7; 13 bases are shared with TRBD2. The CDR3 is made up of 16 amino acids. The V gene end was trimmed by 3 bases and the J gene end by 5 bases; junction bases not matched to a gene: 7. Per germline, CDR1 SGHTA and CDR2 FQGNSA. The CDR3 reads CASSFLTSGRRDEQYF. The CDR3 nucleotides read TGTGCCAGCAGCTTTTTGACTAGCGGGAGGCGGGACGAGCAGTACTTC.

This clone was seen only a few times. The gene calls are TRBV28 and TRBJ2-7; 9 bases align to TRBD2. There are 16 residues in the CDR3. Looked up from germline, CDR1 is MDHEN and CDR2 is SYDVKM. J lost 4 bases, V lost 6 bases, and 13 bases had no gene match. The CDR3 nucleotides read TGTGCCAGCAGCCAACGGGGTTCTAGCGGGATTTACGAGCAGTACTTC. It encodes CASSQRGSSGIYEQYF.

The chain is built from TRBV2 and TRBJ2-7, with 12 bases identical to TRBD2. This CDR3 region has 15 residues. CDR1 and CDR2 (germline): SNHLY, FYNNEI. J gave up 5 bases and V 8 bases, and 10 bases lay outside the gene matches. CDR3 in DNA: TGTGCCAGCGGTGGACTAGCGGGAATTCGGGACGAGCAGTACTTC. Its translation: CASGGLAGIRDEQYF.

This chain joins TRBV19 and TRBJ2-7; 8 bases map to TRBD2. V gave up 1 base and J gave up 2 bases; unmatched junction bases: 4. From germline, CDR1 is LNHDA and CDR2 SQIVND (reference sequence). The CDR3 extends over 15 amino acids. CDR3 loop: CASSIGPAGAYEQYF. In DNA, the CDR3 is TGTGCCAGTAGTATAGGCCCAGCGGGAGCCTACGAGCAGTACTTC.

The chain carries TRBV27 and TRBJ1-1; D is ambiguous. V lost 1 base to trimming and J lost 9 bases, with 9 bases between them. In germline, CDR1 is MNHEY, CDR2 SMNVEV (reference sequence). The CDR3 covers 12 residues. The CDR3: CASSLLRGQAFF. The CDR3 DNA reads TGTGCCAGCAGTTTATTGCGCGGCCAAGCTTTCTTT.

This clone was seen a few times. The rearrangement joins TRBV11-2 to TRBJ2-7; D is possibly TRBD2 (5 bases). The length of the CDR3 is 16 residues. Trimming took off 4 bases at V and 3 bases at J, with 19 bases between the two ends. Germline CDR1 and CDR2: SGHAT and FQNNGV. The CDR3 loop reads CASSSAPGVGGYEQYF. The CDR3 region has the DNA TGTGCCAGCAGCTCAGCGCCAGGCGTAGGAGGCTACGAGCAGTACTTC.

This clone has just a few counts. J is TRBJ1-1 and V is TRBV28; possible D gene TRBD1, 5 bases. There are 11 residues in the CDR3. Trimming took 8 bases from V and 6 from J, leaving 10 bases between them. CDR1 is MDHEN, CDR2 SYDVKM, per germline. Here the CDR3 DNA reads TGTGCCAGCCGGGGGAGGCCTGAAGCTTTCTTT. It codes for CASRGRPEAFF.

V and J are TRBV20-1 and TRBJ2-7; D perhaps matches TRBD2 (5 bases). This CDR3 region has 11 residues. Germline values: CDR1 DFQATT, CDR2 SNEGSKA (reference sequence). V was pared by 2 bases and J by 3 bases, with 5 bases between. As DNA, the CDR3 is TGCAGTGCTAGACGGGACTACGAGCAGTACTTC. Translating gives CSARRDYEQYF.

The rearrangement joins TRBV10-1 to TRBJ2-1; TRBD1 aligns across 7 bases. The CDR3 extends over 14 amino acids. Trimming cost V 3 bases and J 4 bases; bases outside gene matches: 3. Germline assignment: CDR1 WNHNN and CDR2 SYGVQD (reference sequence). In DNA, the CDR3 is TGCGCCAGCAGTGAACAGGGGCCGTACAATGAGCAGTTCTTC. This translates into CASSEQGPYNEQFF.

The gene calls are TRBV5-1 and TRBJ2-7; 9 bases line up with TRBD1. CDR1 and CDR2 (germline): SGHRS, YFSETQ. The CDR3 is 15 residues long. The J segment lost 2 bases and the V segment lost 4 bases, leaving 7 bases of the junction unmatched. The CDR3 nucleotides read TGCGCCAGCAGCCCCTGGGACAGGGCCCCCTACGAGCAGTACTTC. This codes for CASSPWDRAPYEQYF.

In regard to this clone: The same CDR3 also results from other DNA sequences found in this sample. V usage is TRBV7-9 and J usage is TRBJ1-4; tentative D call: TRBD1 (5 bases). The CDR3 runs 14 residues. Germline values: CDR1 SEHNR, CDR2 FQNEAQ (reference sequence). Trimming stripped 1 base from V and 4 bases from J, with 7 bases between. Here the CDR3 DNA reads TGTGCCAGCAGCTTAGGGCAGGGTAATGAAAAACTGTTTTTT. Its protein product is CASSLGQGNEKLFF.

The chain carries TRBV2 and TRBJ2-5; a weak D match, TRBD2 (5 bases). The germline CDR1 and CDR2 sequences are SNHLY and FYNNEI. With 3 bases removed from V and 0 bases from J, the gap between germline ends came to 8 bases. The CDR3 is 14 amino acids. The CDR3 spells CASSERRDQETQYF. The DNA of the CDR3 is TGTGCCAGCAGTGAGAGGCGGGACCAAGAGACCCAGTACTTC.

The CDR3 loop reads CASSGGGIVTQYF. The CDR3 DNA reads as TGTGCCAGCAGCGGCGGAGGGATCGTTACGCAGTATTTT. The gene calls are TRBV7-2 and TRBJ2-3, with D tentatively TRBD2 (6 bases). Deletions cut 5 bases from V and 8 bases from J, with 14 bases between. This CDR3 is built from 13 residues. Germline V CDR1 and CDR2: SGHTA, FQGNSA.

This clone has more than one count but fewer than ten. The chain couples TRBV9 to TRBJ2-7, with 9 bases lining up with TRBD2. V trimming: 3 bases; J trimming: 7 bases; junction bases outside the gene matches: 8. CDR3 length: 14 amino acids. Germline V gene sequence: CDR1 SGDLS, CDR2 YYNGEE. This CDR3 reads CASSALAGRGEQYF. Written as DNA, the CDR3 is TGTGCCAGCAGCGCACTAGCGGGCCGCGGGGAGCAGTACTTC.

The V and J genes are TRBV7-2 and TRBJ1-2; tentatively, D is TRBD1 (5 bases). Trimming left V 2 bases short and J 0 bases short, with 10 bases between. Germline values: CDR1 SGHTA, CDR2 FQGNSA. CDR3 length equals 15 residues. The CDR3 spells CASSLMGLANYGYTF. The CDR3 DNA reads as TGTGCCAGCAGCTTAATGGGGCTAGCTAACTATGGCTACACCTTC. Drawing the rest from reference TRBV7-2 and TRBJ1-2, the complete variable domain is GAGVSQSPSNKVTEKGKDVELRCDPISGHTALYWYRQSLGQGLEFLIYFQGNSAPDKSGLPSDRFSAERTGGSVSTLTIQRTQQEDSAVYLCASSLMGLANYGYTFGSGTRLTVV.